This T cell receptor (beta chain) is drawn from a study of shared clonotypes between healthy human individuals. Study information: A couple of women and a few men aged 18 to 49 made up the donors.

In the case of this clone: The antigen is not known.

The ends were cut back, 2 bases at V and 5 bases at J, with 10 bases in the middle. Germline loops: CDR1 SGHTS, CDR2 YDEGEE. The CDR3 has 14 amino acids. TCRdb keeps only in-frame clones here, not all; method: immunoSEQ multiplex PCR. Counted here are under 200,000 clones, approximately 92% occurring once; the ten biggest clones make up 0.067%. Study outcomes and limitations: Between a few donors, naive CD4 clonotypes were shared at a level of roughly 5.5%.

The chain recombines TRBV5-8 with TRBJ1-4; no definite D call. The sequence came from a woman in her 30s in good health. Input material: naive CD4+ T cells sorted from blood. Subset specified: CD45RA+ positively selected. The CDR3 DNA reads TGTGCCAGCAGCTTTTGGAGCCTGAATGAAAAACTGTTTTTT. The encoded protein is CASSFWSLNEKLFF.